Listed here are 9 T cell receptor beta chains from one sample, sequenced in a study of T cells after posttransplantation cyclophosphamide. Produced via immunoSEQ multiplex PCR; TCRdb's table is partial and in-frame only. The sample consists of some 61,000 clones, over 85% of them appearing once. The source material was PBMCs. These receptors were taken from a woman aged 25 to 45 in good health and a related stem cell transplant donor.

The chain joins TRBV7-9 to TRBJ1-6, with 7 nucleotides matching TRBD1. The germline V gene encodes CDR1 SEHNR and CDR2 FQNEAQ (reference sequence). J gave up 5 bases and V 5 bases, and 3 bases lay outside the gene matches. The CDR3 has 14 residues. The CDR3 sequence: CASSRDRNNSPLHF. As DNA, the CDR3 is TGTGCCAGCAGCCGGGACAGAAATAATTCACCCCTCCACTTT.

The table lists this clone with a count of one. This chain connects TRBV7-9 to TRBJ2-1; D is unresolved. The CDR3 is 11 amino acids. The ends were cut back, 3 bases at V and 10 bases at J, with 7 bases in the middle. From germline, CDR1 is SEHNR and CDR2 FQNEAQ (reference sequence). The CDR3 nucleotides are TGTGCCAGCAGCTTCAATGGCGAGCAGTTCTTC. It is translated as CASSFNGEQFF.

This clone is a singleton in its sample. This chain links TRBV5-1 with TRBJ2-2; 9 bases fit TRBD1. Trimming took 3 bases from V and 3 from J; bases not matched to a gene: 3. The CDR3 contains 15 residues. Germline V gene sequence: CDR1 SGHRS, CDR2 YFSETQ. CDR3 protein: CASSSDRGYTGELFF. CDR3 nucleotides: TGCGCCAGCAGCTCCGACAGGGGGTACACCGGGGAGCTGTTTTTT. The complete variable domain, with remaining parts taken from reference TRBV5-1 and TRBJ2-2, reads KAGVTQTPRYLIKTRGQQVTLSCSPISGHRSVSWYQQTPGQGLQFLFEYFSETQRNKGNFPGRFSGRQFSNSRSEMNVSTLELGDSALYLCASSSDRGYTGELFFGEGSRLTVL.

This clone was picked up one time. This chain uses TRBV9 with TRBJ2-1; 7 positions match TRBD1. The length of the CDR3 is 13 residues. Germline values: CDR1 SGDLS, CDR2 YYNGEE. J gave up 9 bases and V 7 bases, and 10 bases lay outside the gene matches. The CDR3 nucleotides read TGTGCCAGCTCGAGAGGGGGCTTGATTGAGCAGTTCTTC. Translating it yields CASSRGGLIEQFF.

The chain links TRBV2 to TRBJ2-7; D remains ambiguous. The CDR3 sequence is 13 residues long. The ends were cut back, 4 bases at V and 4 bases at J, with 11 bases in the middle. In germline, CDR1 is SNHLY, CDR2 FYNNEI. DNA for the CDR3: TGTGCCAGCAGTGTTGGCCAGGTTTACGAGCAGTACTTC. Translated: CASSVGQVYEQYF.

This chain connects TRBV4-3 to TRBJ2-7; 8 nucleotides agree with TRBD1. After removal of 3 bases from V and 4 bases from J, the junction contained 8 bases not matched to a gene. The CDR3 has 15 residues. Per the germline V gene, CDR1 is LGHNA and CDR2 is YSLEER. In DNA form, the CDR3 reads TGCGCCAGCAGCCAGCTCGCAGGGGGCAGGTACGAGCAGTACTTC. Protein sequence: CASSQLAGGRYEQYF.

DNA for the CDR3: TGCGCCAGCAGCCAAGAGTTGGGGAAAGGTGGAAACACCATATATTTT. Translated, it gives CASSQELGKGGNTIYF. This chain uses TRBV4-3 with TRBJ1-3; D is unclear. V gave up 0 bases and J gave up 3 bases, with 12 bases separating them. Germline V CDR1 and CDR2: LGHNA, YSLEER. This CDR3 has 16 residues.

This chain uses TRBV5-6 with TRBJ1-1, with a weak D call TRBD1 (6 bases). V lost 4 bases and J lost 4, with 17 bases in between. The CDR3 runs 15 residues. In germline, CDR1 is SGHDT, CDR2 YYEEEE. CDR3 nucleotides: TGTGCCAGCAGCCAGGGGACGGGGGTTAGCACTGAAGCTTTCTTT. Residues: CASSQGTGVSTEAFF.

CDR3 sequence: CASSIQQSRIKPQHF. CDR3 nucleotides: TGTGCCAGTAGTATACAGCAATCCCGAATCAAGCCCCAGCATTTT. This chain links TRBV19 with TRBJ1-5; D not certain. This CDR3 is built from 15 residues. The V end lost 2 bases, the J end lost 8 bases, and 16 bases lay between the germline ends. Per germline, CDR1 LNHDA and CDR2 SQIVND (reference sequence). The full variable domain, completed using reference TRBV19 and TRBJ1-5, is DGGITQSPKYLFRKEGQNVTLSCEQNLNHDAMYWYRQDPGQGLRLIYYSQIVNDFQKGDIAEGYSVSREKKESFPLTVTSAQKNPTAFYLCASSIQQSRIKPQHFGDGTRLSIL.